The rows below give T cell receptor beta chains drawn from one sample of a study of control samples from healthy donors and cancer patients. TCRdb's copy holds only in-frame clones and misses some; the assay was immunoSEQ multiplex PCR. The table has around 68,000 clones, 83% seen once. Sequencing input: blood. The receptors stem from a man in his 60s in good health. Each CDR3 is given with its conserved first and last residue. A D gene is named only where the DNA matches it firmly. A clone size is listed for some rows: how often the clone was seen (once, few, many), or a class if it is expanded.

j_gene: TRBJ2-7; v_gene: TRBV11-2; d_gene: TRBD1; abundance: few; CDR3aa: CASSNPGQGQYEQYF; CDR3nt: TGTGCCAGCAGCAATCCAGGACAGGGCCAGTACGAGCAGTACTTC
j_gene: TRBJ1-6; v_gene: TRBV3-1/TRBV3-2; d_gene: .; abundance: .; CDR3aa: CASSQETGRSNSPLHF; CDR3nt: TGTGCCAGCAGCCAAGAGACAGGCCGATCTAATTCACCCCTCCACTTT
j_gene: TRBJ2-7; v_gene: TRBV2; d_gene: .; abundance: few; CDR3aa: CASSVETGFLPTEQYF; CDR3nt: TGTGCCAGCAGTGTCGAAACCGGTTTCTTACCTACCGAGCAGTACTTC
j_gene: TRBJ2-1; v_gene: TRBV7-9; d_gene: .; abundance: .; CDR3aa: CASSLVGSSAYNEQFF; CDR3nt: TGTGCCAGCAGCTTAGTGGGTAGCTCGGCCTACAATGAGCAGTTCTTC
j_gene: TRBJ2-6; v_gene: TRBV6-1; d_gene: .; abundance: .; CDR3aa: CASSEGPGANVLTF; CDR3nt: TGTGCCAGCAGTGAGGGTCCCGGGGCCAACGTCCTGACTTTC
j_gene: TRBJ1-2; v_gene: TRBV7-9; d_gene: TRBD1; abundance: .; CDR3aa: CASSPRTGNYGYTF; CDR3nt: TGTGCCAGCAGCCCTAGGACAGGGAACTATGGCTACACCTTC
j_gene: TRBJ1-5; v_gene: TRBV18; d_gene: .; abundance: .; CDR3aa: CASSPPLTGMGNQPQHF; CDR3nt: TGTGCCAGCTCACCACCCCTGACAGGAATGGGGAATCAGCCCCAGCATTTT
j_gene: TRBJ2-5; v_gene: TRBV4-2; d_gene: .; abundance: .; CDR3aa: CASSQPTGMEETQYF; CDR3nt: TGTGCCAGCAGCCAACCAACGGGGATGGAAGAGACCCAGTACTTC
j_gene: TRBJ1-5; v_gene: TRBV4-3; d_gene: .; abundance: .; CDR3aa: CASSQDGGDSNQPQHF; CDR3nt: TGCGCCAGCAGCCAAGATGGGGGGGATAGCAATCAGCCCCAGCATTTT
j_gene: TRBJ2-7; v_gene: TRBV5-1; d_gene: TRBD2; abundance: .; CDR3aa: CASRPGGSHYEQYF; CDR3nt: TGCGCCAGTCGCCCCGGGGGGTCCCACTACGAGCAGTACTTC
j_gene: TRBJ1-1; v_gene: TRBV6-4; d_gene: .; abundance: .; CDR3aa: CASSPTYGIFTEAFF; CDR3nt: TGTGCCAGCAGTCCCACGTACGGGATTTTCACTGAAGCTTTCTTT
j_gene: TRBJ1-4; v_gene: TRBV4-3; d_gene: TRBD1; abundance: .; CDR3aa: CASSPSQGATNEKLFF; CDR3nt: TGCGCCAGCAGCCCATCCCAGGGGGCAACTAATGAAAAACTGTTTTTT
j_gene: TRBJ1-1; v_gene: TRBV9; d_gene: .; abundance: .; CDR3aa: CASSVGSGTEAFF; CDR3nt: TGTGCCAGCAGCGTAGGATCAGGGACGGAAGCTTTCTTT
j_gene: TRBJ2-7; v_gene: TRBV4-1; d_gene: .; abundance: .; CDR3aa: CASSQTPGPLYEQYF; CDR3nt: TGCGCCAGCAGCCAAACCCCAGGGCCCCTCTACGAGCAGTACTTC
j_gene: TRBJ1-5; v_gene: TRBV27; d_gene: .; abundance: .; CDR3aa: CASSLGPYSNQPQHF; CDR3nt: TGTGCCAGCAGTTTAGGCCCTTATAGCAATCAGCCCCAGCATTTT
j_gene: TRBJ2-7; v_gene: TRBV9; d_gene: TRBD1; abundance: .; CDR3aa: CASSVTEDRDYEQYF; CDR3nt: TGTGCCAGCAGCGTAACCGAGGACAGGGACTACGAGCAGTACTTC
j_gene: TRBJ2-5; v_gene: TRBV3-1/TRBV3-2; d_gene: .; abundance: .; CDR3aa: CASYQSGQETQYF; CDR3nt: TGTGCCAGCTACCAGTCAGGTCAAGAGACCCAGTACTTC
j_gene: TRBJ1-2; v_gene: TRBV19; d_gene: TRBD1; abundance: .; CDR3aa: CASSIGGQKLTF; CDR3nt: TGTGCCAGTAGTATAGGGGGACAGAAGCTCACCTTC
j_gene: TRBJ2-3; v_gene: TRBV7-3; d_gene: .; abundance: .; CDR3aa: CASSLTGSLTDTQYF; CDR3nt: TGTGCCAGCAGCTTAACGGGGAGTTTAACAGATACGCAGTATTTT
j_gene: TRBJ1-5; v_gene: TRBV2; d_gene: TRBD1; abundance: .; CDR3aa: CASSQDRGKKAQHF; CDR3nt: TGTGCCAGCAGTCAAGACAGGGGGAAGAAGGCCCAGCATTTT
j_gene: TRBJ1-2; v_gene: TRBV19; d_gene: .; abundance: .; CDR3aa: CASTMAGDRYGYTF; CDR3nt: TGTGCCAGTACCATGGCAGGGGACCGCTATGGCTACACCTTC
j_gene: TRBJ1-5; v_gene: TRBV5-5; d_gene: .; abundance: .; CDR3aa: CASSLAGASNQPQHF; CDR3nt: TGTGCCAGCAGCTTGGCAGGGGCTAGCAATCAGCCCCAGCATTTT
j_gene: TRBJ2-2; v_gene: TRBV18; d_gene: TRBD2; abundance: .; CDR3aa: CASSPSLAGNTGELFF; CDR3nt: TGTGCCAGCTCCCCGAGCCTAGCGGGAAACACCGGGGAGCTGTTTTTT
j_gene: TRBJ1-1; v_gene: TRBV9; d_gene: TRBD1; abundance: .; CDR3aa: CASSLGQGFTNTEAFF; CDR3nt: TGTGCCAGCAGCCTCGGACAGGGGTTTACGAACACTGAAGCTTTCTTT
j_gene: TRBJ2-2; v_gene: TRBV7-9; d_gene: TRBD2; abundance: .; CDR3aa: CASSLLSGSSGELFF; CDR3nt: TGTGCCAGCAGCTTACTTAGCGGGAGTTCCGGGGAGCTGTTTTTT
j_gene: TRBJ2-1; v_gene: TRBV7-3; d_gene: .; abundance: once; CDR3aa: CASSLMGVLDNEQFF; CDR3nt: TGTGCCAGCAGCTTAATGGGGGTGCTGGACAATGAGCAGTTCTTC
j_gene: TRBJ1-5; v_gene: TRBV6-6; d_gene: .; abundance: .; CDR3aa: CASSYTTANQPQHF; CDR3nt: TGTGCCAGCAGTTACACGACAGCAAATCAGCCCCAGCATTTT
j_gene: TRBJ2-3; v_gene: TRBV6-5; d_gene: .; abundance: .; CDR3aa: CASSLGSQGADTQYF; CDR3nt: TGTGCCAGCAGCTTAGGTAGCCAGGGCGCAGATACGCAGTATTTT
j_gene: TRBJ1-2; v_gene: TRBV7-2; d_gene: .; abundance: once; CDR3aa: CASSLAGQPREYGYTF; CDR3nt: TGTGCCAGCAGCTTAGCTGGGCAGCCGAGGGAATATGGCTACACCTTC
j_gene: TRBJ2-5; v_gene: TRBV18; d_gene: .; abundance: .; CDR3aa: CASSPPKGQQETQYF; CDR3nt: TGTGCCAGCTCACCCCCAAAGGGGCAACAAGAGACCCAGTACTTC
j_gene: TRBJ2-7; v_gene: TRBV30; d_gene: TRBD1; abundance: .; CDR3aa: CAWSLKGQGWCEQYF; CDR3nt: TGTGCCTGGAGCTTAAAGGGACAGGGATGGTGTGAGCAGTACTTC
j_gene: TRBJ2-1; v_gene: TRBV6-4; d_gene: .; abundance: few; CDR3aa: CASSDSAGGSSYNEQFF; CDR3nt: TGTGCCAGCAGTGACTCTGCGGGTGGGAGCTCCTACAATGAGCAGTTCTTC
j_gene: TRBJ2-1; v_gene: TRBV12-5; d_gene: TRBD1; abundance: .; CDR3aa: CASGLVRLTGQGAINEQFF; CDR3nt: TGTGCTAGTGGTTTGGTGCGACTGACGGGACAGGGGGCAATTAATGAGCAGTTCTTC
j_gene: TRBJ2-1; v_gene: TRBV7-9; d_gene: .; abundance: .; CDR3aa: CASSLRGLAGKNEQFF; CDR3nt: TGTGCCAGCAGCCTCAGGGGGCTAGCGGGAAAGAATGAGCAGTTCTTC
j_gene: TRBJ1-2; v_gene: TRBV28; d_gene: .; abundance: few; CDR3aa: CASSPLAYGYTF; CDR3nt: TGTGCCAGCAGCCCCTTGGCCTATGGCTACACCTTC
j_gene: TRBJ1-1; v_gene: TRBV7-9; d_gene: TRBD1; abundance: .; CDR3aa: CASSLGSNRGRTEAFF; CDR3nt: TGTGCCAGCAGCTTAGGAAGCAACAGGGGGCGAACTGAAGCTTTCTTT
j_gene: TRBJ2-7; v_gene: TRBV2; d_gene: TRBD1; abundance: .; CDR3aa: CASSTDRGSYEQYF; CDR3nt: TGTGCCAGCAGTACGGACAGGGGATCCTACGAGCAGTACTTC
j_gene: TRBJ1-5; v_gene: TRBV27; d_gene: .; abundance: .; CDR3aa: CASSYRGVGNQPQHF; CDR3nt: TGTGCCAGCAGTTATAGGGGGGTCGGTAATCAGCCCCAGCATTTT
j_gene: TRBJ1-2; v_gene: TRBV11-1; d_gene: TRBD1; abundance: .; CDR3aa: CASSLRDRGGYTF; CDR3nt: TGTGCCAGCAGCTTAAGGGACAGGGGAGGCTACACCTTC
j_gene: TRBJ2-2; v_gene: TRBV7-9; d_gene: .; abundance: once; CDR3aa: CASSLGRGRGLTGELFF; CDR3nt: TGTGCCAGCAGCCTAGGACGAGGCAGGGGCCTTACCGGGGAGCTGTTTTTT
j_gene: TRBJ2-3; v_gene: TRBV16; d_gene: .; abundance: .; CDR3aa: CASSQSSGSTDTQYF; CDR3nt: TGTGCCAGCAGCCAATCGTCAGGAAGCACAGATACGCAGTATTTT